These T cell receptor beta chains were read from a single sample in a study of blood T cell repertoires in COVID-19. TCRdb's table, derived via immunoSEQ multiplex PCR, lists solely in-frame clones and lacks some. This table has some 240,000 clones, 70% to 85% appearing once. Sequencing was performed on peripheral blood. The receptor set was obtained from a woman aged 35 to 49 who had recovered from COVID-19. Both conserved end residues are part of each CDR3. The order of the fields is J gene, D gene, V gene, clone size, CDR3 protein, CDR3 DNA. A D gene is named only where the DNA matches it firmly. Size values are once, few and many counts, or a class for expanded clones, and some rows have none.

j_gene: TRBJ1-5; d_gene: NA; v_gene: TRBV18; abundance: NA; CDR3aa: CASSRGPKSPREPQHF; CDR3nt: TGTGCCAGCTCACGAGGCCCCAAATCTCCCCGCGAGCCCCAGCATTTT
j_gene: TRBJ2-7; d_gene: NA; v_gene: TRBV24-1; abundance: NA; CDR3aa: CATSDGNEQYF; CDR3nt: TGTGCCACCAGTGACGGGAACGAGCAGTACTTC
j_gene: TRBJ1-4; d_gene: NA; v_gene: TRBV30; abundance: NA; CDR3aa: CAPPGRVTTNEKLFF; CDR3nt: TGTGCCCCCCCGGGAAGGGTAACAACTAATGAAAAACTGTTTTTT
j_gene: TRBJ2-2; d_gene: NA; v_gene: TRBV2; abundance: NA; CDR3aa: CASSDPAVNTGELFF; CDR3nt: TGTGCCAGCAGTGACCCAGCGGTGAACACCGGGGAGCTGTTTTTT
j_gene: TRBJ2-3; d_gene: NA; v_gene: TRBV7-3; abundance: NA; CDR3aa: CASSSPNRGTDTQYF; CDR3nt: TGTGCCAGCAGCTCCCCGAACAGGGGCACAGATACGCAGTATTTT
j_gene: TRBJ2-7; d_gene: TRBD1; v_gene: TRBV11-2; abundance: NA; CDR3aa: CASSLGTGSYEQYF; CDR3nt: TGTGCCAGCAGCTTGGGGACAGGCTCCTACGAGCAGTACTTC
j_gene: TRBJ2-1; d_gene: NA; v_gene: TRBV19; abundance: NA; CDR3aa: CASSELSGGRNEQFF; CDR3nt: TGTGCCAGTAGTGAACTTAGCGGAGGTCGGAATGAGCAGTTCTTC
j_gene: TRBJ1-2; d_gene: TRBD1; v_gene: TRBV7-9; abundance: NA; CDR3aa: CASSLGQGKGGYTF; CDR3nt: TGTGCCAGCAGCTTAGGACAGGGAAAGGGCGGCTACACCTTC
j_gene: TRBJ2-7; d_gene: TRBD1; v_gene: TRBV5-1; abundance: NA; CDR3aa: CASSAGDSSSYEQYF; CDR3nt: TGCGCCAGCAGCGCTGGGGACAGCTCTTCTTACGAGCAGTACTTC
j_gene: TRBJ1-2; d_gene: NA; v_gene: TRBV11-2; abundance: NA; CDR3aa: CASSLAGAEGYTF; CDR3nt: TGTGCCAGCAGCTTAGCAGGGGCGGAGGGCTACACCTTC
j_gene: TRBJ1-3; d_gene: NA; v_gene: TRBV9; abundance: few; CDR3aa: CASSVDQGSSGNTIYF; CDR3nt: TGTGCCAGCAGCGTAGATCAGGGAAGCTCTGGAAACACCATATATTTT
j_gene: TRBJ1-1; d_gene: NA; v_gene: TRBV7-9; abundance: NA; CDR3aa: CASSFGQTEAFF; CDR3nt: TGTGCCAGCAGCTTTGGCCAGACTGAAGCTTTCTTT
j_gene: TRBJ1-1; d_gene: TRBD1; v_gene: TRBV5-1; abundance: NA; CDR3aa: CASSLEGQGAEAFF; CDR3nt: TGCGCCAGCAGCTTGGAAGGGCAGGGGGCTGAAGCTTTCTTT
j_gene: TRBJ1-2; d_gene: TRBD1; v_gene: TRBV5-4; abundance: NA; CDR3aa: CASSLGQGVGYGYTF; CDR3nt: TGTGCCAGCAGCTTGGGACAGGGGGTAGGCTATGGCTACACCTTC
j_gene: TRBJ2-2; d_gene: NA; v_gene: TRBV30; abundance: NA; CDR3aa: CAWSVPSGQGTTGELFF; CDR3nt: TGTGCCTGGAGTGTACCGAGTGGTCAGGGAACCACCGGGGAGCTGTTTTTT
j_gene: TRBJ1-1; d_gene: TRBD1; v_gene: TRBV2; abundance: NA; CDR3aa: CASRVGQASGAFF; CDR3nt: TGTGCCAGCAGAGTGGGACAGGCGTCGGGAGCTTTCTTT
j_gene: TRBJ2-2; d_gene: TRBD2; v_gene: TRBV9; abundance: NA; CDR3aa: CASSEGTMNTGELFF; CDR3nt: TGTGCCAGCAGCGAGGGGACTATGAACACCGGGGAGCTGTTTTTT
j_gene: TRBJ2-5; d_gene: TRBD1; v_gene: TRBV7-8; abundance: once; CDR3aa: CASSLVVTGVGETQYF; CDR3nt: TGTGCCAGCAGCTTAGTCGTGACAGGGGTTGGGGAGACCCAGTACTTC
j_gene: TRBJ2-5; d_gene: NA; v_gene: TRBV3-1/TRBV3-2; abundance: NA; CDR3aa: CASSPRGLGETQYF; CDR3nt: TGTGCCAGCAGCCCCCGGGGACTTGGAGAGACCCAGTACTTC
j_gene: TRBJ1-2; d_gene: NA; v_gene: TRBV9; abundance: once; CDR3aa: CASSVGVGYGYTF; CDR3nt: TGTGCCAGCAGCGTAGGAGTTGGCTATGGCTACACCTTC
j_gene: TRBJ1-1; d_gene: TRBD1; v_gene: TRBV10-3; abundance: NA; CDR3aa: CAIQGQGAGNTEAFF; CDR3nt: TGTGCCATCCAGGGACAGGGGGCAGGGAACACTGAAGCTTTCTTT
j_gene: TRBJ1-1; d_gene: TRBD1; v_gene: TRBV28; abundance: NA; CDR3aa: CASSPGTGGLMNTEAFF; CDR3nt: TGTGCCAGCAGTCCCGGGACAGGGGGGCTCATGAACACTGAAGCTTTCTTT
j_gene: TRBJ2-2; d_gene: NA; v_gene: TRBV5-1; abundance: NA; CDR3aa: CASSIGDTGELFF; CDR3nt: TGCGCCAGCAGCATAGGGGACACCGGGGAGCTGTTTTTT
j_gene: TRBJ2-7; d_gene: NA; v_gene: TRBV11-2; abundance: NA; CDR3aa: CASSLDSGFGTSYEQYF; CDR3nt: TGTGCCAGCAGCTTAGATTCGGGGTTCGGAACCTCCTACGAGCAGTACTTC
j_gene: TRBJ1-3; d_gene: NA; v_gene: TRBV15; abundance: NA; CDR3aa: CATSRERGRNTIYF; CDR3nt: TGTGCCACCAGCAGAGAGCGGGGCAGAAACACCATATATTTT
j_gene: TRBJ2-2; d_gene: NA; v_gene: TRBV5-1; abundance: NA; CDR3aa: CASNRGGGDTGELFF; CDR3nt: TGCGCCAGCAACCGCGGAGGGGGGGACACCGGGGAGCTGTTTTTT
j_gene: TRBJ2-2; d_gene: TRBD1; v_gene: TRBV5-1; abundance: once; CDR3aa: CASSLHGRGRADFTGELFF; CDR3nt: TGCGCCAGCAGCTTGCACGGCAGGGGGCGCGCGGATTTCACCGGGGAGCTGTTTTTT
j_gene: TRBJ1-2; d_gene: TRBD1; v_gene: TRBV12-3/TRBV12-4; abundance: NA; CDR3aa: CASSFNTGDGYTF; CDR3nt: TGTGCCAGCAGTTTCAATACAGGGGATGGCTACACCTTC
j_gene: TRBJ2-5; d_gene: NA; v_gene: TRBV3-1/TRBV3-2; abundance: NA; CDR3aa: CASNQQDSQETQYF; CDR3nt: TGTGCCAGCAACCAACAGGACAGCCAAGAGACCCAGTACTTC
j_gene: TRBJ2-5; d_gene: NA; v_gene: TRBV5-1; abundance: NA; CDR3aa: CASSLASAETQYF; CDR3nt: TGCGCCAGCAGCTTGGCCAGCGCGGAGACCCAGTACTTC
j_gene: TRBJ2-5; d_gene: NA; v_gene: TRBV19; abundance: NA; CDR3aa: CASSTGLRNPETQYF; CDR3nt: TGTGCCAGTAGTACGGGACTGAGAAATCCAGAGACCCAGTACTTC
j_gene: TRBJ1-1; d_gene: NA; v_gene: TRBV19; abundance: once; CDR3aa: CASIGDKLGTFF; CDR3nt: TGTGCCAGTATTGGAGATAAGCTTGGAACTTTCTTT
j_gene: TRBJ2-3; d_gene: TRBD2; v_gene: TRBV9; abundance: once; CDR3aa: CASSEIAGGTDTQYF; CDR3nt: TGTGCCAGCAGCGAGATAGCGGGGGGAACAGATACGCAGTATTTT
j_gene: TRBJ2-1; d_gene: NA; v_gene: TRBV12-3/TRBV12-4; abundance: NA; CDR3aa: CASSFGRLNEQFF; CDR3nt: TGTGCCAGCAGTTTCGGGAGATTAAATGAGCAGTTCTTC
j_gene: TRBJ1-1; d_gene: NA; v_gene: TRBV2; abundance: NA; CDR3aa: CASTQGEGTEAFF; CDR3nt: TGTGCCAGCACTCAAGGGGAGGGCACTGAAGCTTTCTTT
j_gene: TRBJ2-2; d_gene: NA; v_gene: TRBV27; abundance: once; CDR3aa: CASSLASGGGELFF; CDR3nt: TGTGCCAGCAGTTTGGCCAGTGGTGGCGGGGAGCTGTTTTTT
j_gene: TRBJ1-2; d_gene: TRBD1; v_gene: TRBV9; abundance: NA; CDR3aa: CASSATGGGYGYTF; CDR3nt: TGTGCCAGCAGCGCGACAGGGGGCGGCTATGGCTACACCTTC
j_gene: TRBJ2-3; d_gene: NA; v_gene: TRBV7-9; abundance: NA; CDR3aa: CASSPLYDTLSTDTQYF; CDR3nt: TGTGCCAGCAGCCCCCTTTACGACACTTTGAGCACAGATACGCAGTATTTT
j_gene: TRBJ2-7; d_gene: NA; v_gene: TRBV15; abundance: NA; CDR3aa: CATSREGVLEQYF; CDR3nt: TGTGCCACCAGCAGAGAAGGAGTACTCGAGCAGTACTTC
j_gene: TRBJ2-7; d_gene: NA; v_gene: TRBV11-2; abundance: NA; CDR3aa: CASSLAQGSSDFYEQYF; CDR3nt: TGTGCCAGCAGCTTAGCCCAGGGGTCCTCGGATTTTTACGAGCAGTACTTC
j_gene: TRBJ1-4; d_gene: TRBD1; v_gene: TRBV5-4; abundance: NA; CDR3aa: CASSRKTGDINEKLFF; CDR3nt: TGTGCCAGCAGCCGGAAGACAGGGGATATAAATGAAAAACTGTTTTTT
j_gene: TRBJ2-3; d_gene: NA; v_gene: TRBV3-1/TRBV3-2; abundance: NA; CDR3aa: CASSPNTDTQYF; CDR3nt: TGTGCCAGCAGCCCAAACACAGATACGCAGTATTTT
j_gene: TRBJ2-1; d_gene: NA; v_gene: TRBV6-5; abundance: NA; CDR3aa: CASSLQGGYNEQFF; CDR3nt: TGTGCCAGCAGTTTACAAGGGGGATACAATGAGCAGTTCTTC
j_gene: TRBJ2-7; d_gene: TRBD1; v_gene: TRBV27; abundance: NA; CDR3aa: CASSLGQGGYEQYF; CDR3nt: TGTGCCAGCAGTTTAGGACAGGGGGGGTACGAGCAGTACTTC
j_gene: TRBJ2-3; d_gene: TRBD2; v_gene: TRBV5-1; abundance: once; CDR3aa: CASSLGLAGETDTQYF; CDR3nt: TGCGCCAGCAGCCTTGGACTAGCGGGGGAGACAGATACGCAGTATTTT
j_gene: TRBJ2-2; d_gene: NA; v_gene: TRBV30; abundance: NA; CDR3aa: CAFGQTGSGELFF; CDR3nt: TGTGCCTTTGGACAGACGGGGTCCGGGGAGCTGTTTTTT
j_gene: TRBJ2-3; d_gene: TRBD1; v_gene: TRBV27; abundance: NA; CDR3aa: CASGGRGQGMTDTQYF; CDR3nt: TGTGCCAGCGGTGGTCGGGGACAGGGAATGACAGATACGCAGTATTTT
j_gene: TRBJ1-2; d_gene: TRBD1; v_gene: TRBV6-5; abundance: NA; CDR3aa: CASSYSSPGTGGGYTF; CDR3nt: TGTGCCAGCAGTTACTCCTCTCCCGGGACAGGGGGTGGCTACACCTTC
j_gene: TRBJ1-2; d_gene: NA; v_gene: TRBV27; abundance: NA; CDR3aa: CASSFRNSLHSGYTF; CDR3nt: TGTGCCAGCAGCTTTAGAAACAGCCTCCACTCTGGCTACACCTTC
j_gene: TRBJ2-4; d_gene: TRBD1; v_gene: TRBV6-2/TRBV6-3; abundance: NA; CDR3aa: CASSDPDRQGASF; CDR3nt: TGTGCCAGCAGCGATCCCGACCGACAGGGGGCAAGCTTC
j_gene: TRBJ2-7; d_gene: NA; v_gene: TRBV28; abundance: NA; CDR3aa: CASSSGQGPLEQYF; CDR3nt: TGTGCCAGCAGTTCCGGCCAGGGGCCTCTTGAGCAGTACTTC
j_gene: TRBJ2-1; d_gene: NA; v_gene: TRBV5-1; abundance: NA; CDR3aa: CASSLDTYNEQFF; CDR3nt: TGCGCCAGCAGCTTGGACACGTACAATGAGCAGTTCTTC
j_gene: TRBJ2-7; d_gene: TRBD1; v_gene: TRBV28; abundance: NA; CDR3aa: CASGSFGTDVYEQYF; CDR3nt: TGTGCCAGCGGGAGCTTCGGGACAGATGTCTACGAGCAGTACTTC
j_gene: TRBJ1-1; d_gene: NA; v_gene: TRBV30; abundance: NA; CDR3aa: CAWNRDTEAFF; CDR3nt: TGTGCCTGGAACAGGGACACTGAAGCTTTCTTT